The rows below give T cell receptor beta chains drawn from one sample of a study of CD8 T cells in Susac syndrome. Using its own MiXCR run on the immunoSEQ multiplex PCR reads, TCRdb lists one record per CDR3 protein. This sample has about 130,000 distinct CDR3 sequences, with 80% to 85% found just once. Sample: CD8+ T cells from PBMCs. The receptors were sampled from a human donor with multiple sclerosis. Each CDR3 is given with its conserved first and last residue.

J: TRBJ1-2; V: TRBV5-1; CDR3: CASSLSVRGYGYTF
J: TRBJ2-7; V: TRBV7-8; CDR3: CASSLSGEANEQYF
J: TRBJ2-2; V: TRBV7-7; CDR3: CASSHGTNTGELFF
J: TRBJ1-3; V: TRBV5-8; CDR3: CASSLLGQGDFGNTIYF
J: TRBJ2-2; V: TRBV19; CDR3: CASSLQSRTGELFF
J: TRBJ1-5; V: TRBV29-1; CDR3: CSVVLRAGNQPQHF
J: TRBJ1-2; V: TRBV12-3/TRBV12-4; CDR3: CASRKTGPGRGYTF
J: TRBJ2-1; V: TRBV9; CDR3: CASSGNRGGAGQWEQFF
J: TRBJ2-1; V: TRBV6-1; CDR3: CASSPTSTNEQFF
J: TRBJ1-2; V: TRBV5-1; CDR3: CASSLYRPEGYTF
J: TRBJ1-2; V: TRBV12-3/TRBV12-4; CDR3: CASTPTGPNYGYTF
J: TRBJ2-3; V: TRBV2; CDR3: CASSELAGATDTQYF
J: TRBJ2-7; V: TRBV18; CDR3: CASSPRRDWLPYEQYF
J: TRBJ2-7; V: TRBV11-1; CDR3: CASSPWDTYEQYF
J: TRBJ2-7; V: TRBV10-3; CDR3: CAISEEGQLSYEQYF
J: TRBJ2-7; V: TRBV19; CDR3: CARRLTYEQYF
J: TRBJ2-1; V: TRBV28; CDR3: CASSVTPSVTTRNEQFF
J: TRBJ2-5; V: TRBV2; CDR3: CASSLRRDPQETQYF
J: TRBJ2-2; V: TRBV12-5; CDR3: CASGLVRQGVGTGELFF
J: TRBJ2-3; V: TRBV2; CDR3: CACSEAQGAFTDTQYF
J: TRBJ2-1; V: TRBV6-5; CDR3: CASSYLLEQFF